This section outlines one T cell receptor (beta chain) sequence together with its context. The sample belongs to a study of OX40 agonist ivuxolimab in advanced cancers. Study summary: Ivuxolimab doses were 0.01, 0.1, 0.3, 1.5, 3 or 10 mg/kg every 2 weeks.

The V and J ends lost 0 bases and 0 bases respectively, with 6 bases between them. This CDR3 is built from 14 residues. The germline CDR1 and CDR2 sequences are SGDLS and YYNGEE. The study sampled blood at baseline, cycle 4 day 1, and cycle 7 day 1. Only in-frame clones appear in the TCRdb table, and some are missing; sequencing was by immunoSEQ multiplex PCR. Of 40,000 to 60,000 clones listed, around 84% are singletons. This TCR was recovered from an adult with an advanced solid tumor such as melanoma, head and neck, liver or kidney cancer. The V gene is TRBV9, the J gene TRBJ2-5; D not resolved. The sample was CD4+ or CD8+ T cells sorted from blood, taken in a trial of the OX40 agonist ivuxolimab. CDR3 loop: CASSVGAYQETQYF. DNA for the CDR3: TGTGCCAGCAGCGTAGGGGCATACCAAGAGACCCAGTACTTC.